These T cell receptor beta chains were read from a single sample in a study of glioma-infiltrating T cells. TCRdb re-called the multiplex PCR reads with MiXCR, one entry per CDR3 protein. The table includes about 140,000 distinct CDR3 sequences, approximately 39% detected once. Sequencing input: glioma tissue, nonneoplastic brain tissue, or PBMCs (not recorded which). These receptors were obtained from a human donor with low-grade glioma or glioblastoma, undergoing nonglioma brain surgery, or in good health (not recorded which). Both conserved end residues are part of each CDR3. A D gene is named only where the DNA matches it firmly. The size field is filled for only some rows; it gives once, few, many or a size class.

TRBV6-1	TRBJ1-1	NA	NA	TGTGCCATAAAGGGGGGATCGATGAACACTGAAGCTTTCTTT	CAIKGGSMNTEAFF
TRBV5-5	TRBJ2-5	TRBD1	NA	TGTGCCAGCAGCCTAATCGCCGGGACAGAAGAGACCCAGTACTTC	CASSLIAGTEETQYF
TRBV29-1	TRBJ2-5	TRBD1	NA	TGCAGCGTTGAACAGGGACAGGCGGAGACCCAGTACTTC	CSVEQGQAETQYF
TRBV6-1	TRBJ2-1	NA	many	TGTGCCAGCAGTGTGGGGGGCGCGAACAATGAGCAGTTCTTC	CASSVGGANNEQFF
TRBV27	TRBJ2-7	TRBD1	NA	TGTGCCAGCAGTTTAAGAAAAGGACAGGTTAACTACGAGCAGTACTTC	CASSLRKGQVNYEQYF
TRBV20-1	TRBJ1-6	NA	few	TGCAGTGCTAGATCTCCCTATAATTCACCCCTCCACTTT	CSARSPYNSPLHF
TRBV7-2	TRBJ1-1	TRBD1	NA	TGTGCCAGCAGCTTCAGGGGGCGAGGGAACACTGAAGCTTTCTTT	CASSFRGRGNTEAFF
TRBV5-1	TRBJ1-1	NA	NA	TGCGCCAGCAGCCGGGATGGAACTGAAGCTTTCTTT	CASSRDGTEAFF
TRBV6-2/TRBV6-3	TRBJ2-7	NA	NA	TGTGCCAGCGGGGAGGGGGTGATCTACGAGCAGTACTTC	CASGEGVIYEQYF
TRBV20-1	TRBJ2-3	NA	NA	TGCAGCGTTAGAGGGCTCGCTAACACAGATACGCAGTATTTT	CSVRGLANTDTQYF
TRBV6-2/TRBV6-3	TRBJ1-6	NA	NA	TGTGCCAGCAGTTATGGAAACGTTAATTCACCCCCCCACTTT	CASSYGNVNSPPHF
TRBV6-2/TRBV6-3	TRBJ2-1	NA	NA	TGTGCCAGCAGTCGCTACAATGAGCAGCTCTTC	CASSRYNEQLF
TRBV28	TRBJ2-3	TRBD1	few	TGTGCCAGCAGTTCCACCCCAGGGGGCGCTTCCACAGATACGCAGTATTTT	CASSSTPGGASTDTQYF
TRBV6-6	TRBJ2-5	NA	few	TGTGCCAGCAGTTACGGCAGCCAAGAGACCCAGTACTTC	CASSYGSQETQYF
TRBV7-9	TRBJ2-1	NA	NA	TGTGCCAGCAGCCAGTTGAACAATGAGCAGTTCTTC	CASSQLNNEQFF
TRBV12-3/TRBV12-4	TRBJ1-2	NA	few	TGTGCCAGCAGGTCTTTCGTGCCCGGGTCTGACTATGGCTACACCTTC	CASRSFVPGSDYGYTF
TRBV6-2/TRBV6-3	TRBJ2-3	NA	NA	TGTGCCAGTAGACTTCGCGGGACGGTCAACACAGATACGCAGTATTTT	CASRLRGTVNTDTQYF
TRBV27	TRBJ1-1	NA	NA	TGTGCCAGCAGCCGGGGGAGGGGTACTGAAGCTTTCTTT	CASSRGRGTEAFF
TRBV20-1	TRBJ1-5	NA	NA	TGCAGTGCTAGAGAGTCCCGGGTCGGCAATCAGCTCCAGCATTTT	CSARESRVGNQLQHF
TRBV20-1	TRBJ1-1	NA	few	TGCAGTGAAGGGCTCGACACTGAAGCTTTCTTT	CSEGLDTEAFF
TRBV20-1	TRBJ1-3	NA	NA	TGCAGTGCCACCGTAGGGGGGATTGGAAACACCATATATTTT	CSATVGGIGNTIYF
TRBV19	TRBJ1-5	NA	NA	TGTGCCACGAGGGGAGACGGCAATCAGCCCCAGCATTTT	CATRGDGNQPQHF
TRBV20-1	TRBJ1-5	NA	few	TGCAGTGATAGACAGTCAAATCAGCCCCAGCATTTT	CSDRQSNQPQHF
TRBV12-3/TRBV12-4	TRBJ2-5	NA	NA	TGTGCCAGCAGCCCCGGCCTTTGGACCCAGTACTTC	CASSPGLWTQYF
TRBV20-1	TRBJ2-3	TRBD1	NA	TGCAGTGCTAGAGACCCCGGGACAGGGGGCGTTTGGGCTATCACAGATACGCAGTATTTT	CSARDPGTGGVWAITDTQYF
TRBV7-9	TRBJ2-2	NA	NA	TGTGCCAGCAGTATAGCGTTGACGGGATCTACCGGGGAGCTGTTTTTT	CASSIALTGSTGELFF
TRBV20-1	TRBJ1-5	NA	few	TGCAGTGCTAGAGATCCCAGGCGAATAAATCAGCCCCAGCATTTT	CSARDPRRINQPQHF
TRBV12-3/TRBV12-4	TRBJ2-2	TRBD2	NA	TGTGCCAGCAGTTTCCGACTAGCGGGAACCGGGGAGCTGTTTTTT	CASSFRLAGTGELFF
TRBV11-2	TRBJ2-5	NA	NA	TGTGCCAGCAGCCCGACTAACCACCAAGAGACCCAGTACTTC	CASSPTNHQETQYF
TRBV12-3/TRBV12-4	TRBJ2-2	TRBD1	NA	TGTGCCAGCAGCAGGGGGTGGGACAGGGAAACCGGGGAGCTGTTTTTT	CASSRGWDRETGELFF
TRBV24-1	TRBJ1-1	NA	NA	TGTGCCACCAGTGACCCAATGCTTAGGAGAGCTTTCTTT	CATSDPMLRRAFF
TRBV6-1	TRBJ2-1	TRBD1	few	TGTGCCAGCAAAGGGGCGGACAGGTACAATGAGCAGTTCTTC	CASKGADRYNEQFF
TRBV28	TRBJ2-5	TRBD2	NA	TGTGCCAGCAGTTTAGGGAGAGCGGGAGAAGAGACCCAGTACTTC	CASSLGRAGEETQYF
TRBV5-4	TRBJ2-3	NA	NA	TGTGCCAGCAGCTTGCAGGTGGTCCCAGATACGCAGTATTTT	CASSLQVVPDTQYF
TRBV7-9	TRBJ2-1	TRBD1	few	TGTGCCAGCAGCTCGGACAGGACGAGCTCCTACAATGAGCAGTTCTTC	CASSSDRTSSYNEQFF
TRBV7-9	TRBJ2-5	TRBD1	NA	TGTGCCAGCAGCTCGCCCAGGGGGTTTACAGAAGAGACCCAGTACTTC	CASSSPRGFTEETQYF
TRBV20-1	TRBJ2-5	NA	many	TGCAGTGCTAGAGATGGGACGTCTCGAGAGACCCAGTACTTC	CSARDGTSRETQYF
TRBV20-1	TRBJ1-1	NA	NA	TGCAGTGCTAGGTCACAGGGAGACACTGAAGCTTTCTTT	CSARSQGDTEAFF
TRBV28	TRBJ2-5	TRBD2	NA	TGTGCCAGCAGTTTATGGGCCCCTGCTAGCGGGGAAGAGACCCAGTACTTC	CASSLWAPASGEETQYF
TRBV6-2/TRBV6-3	TRBJ2-1	TRBD1	few	TGTGCCAGCAGTTCGTACGGACAGGGAATCGATGAGCAGTTCTTC	CASSSYGQGIDEQFF
TRBV5-1	TRBJ2-1	NA	NA	TGCGCCAGCAGCTTGGACGGCCCGGGGAATGAGCAGTTCTTC	CASSLDGPGNEQFF
TRBV20-1	TRBJ2-5	TRBD1	NA	TGCAGTGCTAGTGGAATCAGGGGGAAAGAGACCCAGTACTTC	CSASGIRGKETQYF
TRBV6-6	TRBJ2-7	TRBD2	few	TGTGCCAGCAGTTACTCCCCGACTAGCGATCGCGAGCAGTACTTC	CASSYSPTSDREQYF
TRBV12-5	TRBJ1-1	TRBD1	NA	TGTGCTAGTGGTTTCGAAGGGACAGGGAGGGGCACTGAAGCTTTCTTT	CASGFEGTGRGTEAFF
TRBV7-6	TRBJ2-2	NA	few	TGTGCCAGCAGCTTGAACAGGAACTCCGGGGAGCTGTTTTTT	CASSLNRNSGELFF
TRBV7-2	TRBJ2-5	NA	NA	TGTGCCAGCAGCGCCTCCCGGGCTCAAGAGACCCAGTACTTC	CASSASRAQETQYF
TRBV4-1	TRBJ1-1	NA	NA	TGCGCCAGCAGCCAAGAATGGGGTACTATGAACACTGAAGCTTTCTTT	CASSQEWGTMNTEAFF
TRBV20-1	TRBJ1-2	NA	NA	TGCAGTGCTAGCGACGGATATGGCTACACCTTC	CSASDGYGYTF
TRBV10-3	TRBJ2-5	NA	NA	TGTGCCATCAGTGAGTCGTTCGGGACCCAGTACTTC	CAISESFGTQYF
TRBV6-1	TRBJ2-7	NA	NA	TGTGCCAGCAAAAGGAACTCGGACTTGCGGGAAAAGCAGTACTTC	CASKRNSDLREKQYF
TRBV6-2/TRBV6-3	TRBJ2-1	NA	many	TGTGCCAGCAGTTACAATCCCCCGAGGAATGAGCAGTTCTTC	CASSYNPPRNEQFF
TRBV14	TRBJ1-2	NA	NA	TGTGCCAGCAGCCAAGCGAGGGCTGGTGGCTACACCTTC	CASSQARAGGYTF
TRBV11-2	TRBJ2-2	TRBD2	NA	TGTGCCAGCAGCCCACATGGACTAGCGGGAGTCACCGGGGAGCTGTTTTTT	CASSPHGLAGVTGELFF